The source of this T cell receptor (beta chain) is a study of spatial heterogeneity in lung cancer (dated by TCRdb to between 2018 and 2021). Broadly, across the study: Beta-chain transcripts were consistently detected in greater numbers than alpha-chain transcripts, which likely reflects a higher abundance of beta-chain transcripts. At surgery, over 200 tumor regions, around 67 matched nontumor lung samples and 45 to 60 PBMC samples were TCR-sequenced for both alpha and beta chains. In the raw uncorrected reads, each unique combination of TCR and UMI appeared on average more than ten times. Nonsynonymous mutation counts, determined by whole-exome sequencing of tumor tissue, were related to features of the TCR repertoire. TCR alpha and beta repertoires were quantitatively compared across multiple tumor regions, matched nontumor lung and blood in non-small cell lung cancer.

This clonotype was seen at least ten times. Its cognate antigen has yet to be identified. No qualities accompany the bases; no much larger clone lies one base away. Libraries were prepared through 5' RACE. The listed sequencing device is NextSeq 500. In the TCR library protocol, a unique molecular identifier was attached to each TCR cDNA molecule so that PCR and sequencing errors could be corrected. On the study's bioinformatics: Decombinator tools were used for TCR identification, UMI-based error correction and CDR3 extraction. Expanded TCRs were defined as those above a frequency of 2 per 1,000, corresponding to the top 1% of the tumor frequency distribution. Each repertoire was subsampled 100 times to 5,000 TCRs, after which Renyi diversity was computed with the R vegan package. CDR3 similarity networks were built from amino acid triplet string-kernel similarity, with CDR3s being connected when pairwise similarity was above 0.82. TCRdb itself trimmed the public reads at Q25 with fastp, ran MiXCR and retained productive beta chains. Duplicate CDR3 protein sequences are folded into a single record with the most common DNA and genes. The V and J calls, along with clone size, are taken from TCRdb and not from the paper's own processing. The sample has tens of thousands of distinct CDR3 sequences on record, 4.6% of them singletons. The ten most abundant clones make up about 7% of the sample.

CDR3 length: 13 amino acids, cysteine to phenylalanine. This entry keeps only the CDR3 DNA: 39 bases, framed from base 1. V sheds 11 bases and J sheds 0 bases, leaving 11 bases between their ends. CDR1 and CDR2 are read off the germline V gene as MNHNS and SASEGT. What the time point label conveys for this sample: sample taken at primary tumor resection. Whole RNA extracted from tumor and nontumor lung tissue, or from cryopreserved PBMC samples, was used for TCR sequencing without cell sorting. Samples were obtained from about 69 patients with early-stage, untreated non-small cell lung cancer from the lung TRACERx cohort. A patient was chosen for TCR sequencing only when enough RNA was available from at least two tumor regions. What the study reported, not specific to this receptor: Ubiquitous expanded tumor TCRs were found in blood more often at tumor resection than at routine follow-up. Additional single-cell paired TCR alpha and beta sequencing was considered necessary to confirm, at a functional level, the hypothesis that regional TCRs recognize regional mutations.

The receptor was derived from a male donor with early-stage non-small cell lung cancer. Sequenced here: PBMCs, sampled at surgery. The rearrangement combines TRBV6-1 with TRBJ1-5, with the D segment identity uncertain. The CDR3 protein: CAASFNSNQPQHF. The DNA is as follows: TGTGCCGCGAGTTTCAATAGCAATCAGCCCCAGCATTTT.